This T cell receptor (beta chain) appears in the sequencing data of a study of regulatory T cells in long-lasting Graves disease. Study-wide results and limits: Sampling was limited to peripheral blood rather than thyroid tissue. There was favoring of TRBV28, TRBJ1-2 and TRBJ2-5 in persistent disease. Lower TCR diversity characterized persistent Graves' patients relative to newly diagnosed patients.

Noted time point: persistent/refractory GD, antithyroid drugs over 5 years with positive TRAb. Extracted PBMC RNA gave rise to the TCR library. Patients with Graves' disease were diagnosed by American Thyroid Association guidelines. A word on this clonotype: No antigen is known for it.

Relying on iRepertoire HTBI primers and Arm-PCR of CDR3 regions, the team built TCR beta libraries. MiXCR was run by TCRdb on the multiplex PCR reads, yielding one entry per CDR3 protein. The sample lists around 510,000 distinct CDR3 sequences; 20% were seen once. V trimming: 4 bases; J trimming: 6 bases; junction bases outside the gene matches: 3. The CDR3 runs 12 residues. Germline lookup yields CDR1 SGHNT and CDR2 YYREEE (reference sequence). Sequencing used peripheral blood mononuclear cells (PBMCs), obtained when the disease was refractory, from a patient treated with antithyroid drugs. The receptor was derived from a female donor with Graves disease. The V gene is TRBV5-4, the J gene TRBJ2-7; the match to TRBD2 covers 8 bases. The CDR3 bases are TGTGCCAGCAGCCGGGGGGGGAGCGAGCAGTACTTC. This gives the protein CASSRGGSEQYF.